Many counts were recorded for the clone carrying this T cell receptor (beta chain). The antigen is undetermined. The data derive from a study of neurological immune-mediated disorders. Germline CDR1 is SQVTM and CDR2 is ANQGSEA. V lost 6 bases, J lost 5 bases, and 6 bases stayed unmatched. The CDR3 loop spans 14 amino acids. cDNA synthesis was performed by 5'RACE with 10-nucleotide random UMIs. TCRdb re-analysed the 5' RACE reads in MiXCR, keeping a single row per CDR3 protein. Among almost 30,000 distinct CDR3 sequences listed, about an eighth were seen once. Study-wide results and limits: Multiple sclerosis was found to have the least TCR clonal expansion, below healthy controls, and HTLV-1-associated myelopathy the most.

The controls, all healthy individuals, were blood bank volunteers in Maryland, USA. The unsorted libraries originated from 2 million PBMCs that had been stored at -80 C. This sequence originates from an older woman in good health. V gene TRBV29-1 combines with J gene TRBJ2-2, with 10 nucleotides matching TRBD1. Sample: PBMCs. CDR3 sequence reads: CSVAGQGVTGELFF. CDR3 DNA: TGCAGCGTCGCTGGACAGGGGGTAACCGGGGAGCTGTTTTTT.